This T cell receptor beta chain derives from a study of blood T cell repertoires in COVID-19. Germline lookup yields CDR1 SGDLS and CDR2 YYNGEE. The CDR3 runs to 14 residues. V lost 4 bases to trimming and J lost 1 base, with 9 bases between them. Some clones are missing from TCRdb's copy, which holds only in-frame ones; the method was immunoSEQ multiplex PCR. The table records about 190,000 clones, about 82% of them present only once. The study assigned cohorts using participant-reported clinical history. The sequence was collected from a woman in her 30s who had recovered from COVID-19. The gene calls are TRBV9 and TRBJ1-5, with D maybe TRBD1 (6 bases). The sequencing input was PBMCs or T cells enriched from blood (not recorded which). The CDR3 DNA sequence: TGTGCCAGCAGCTCAGGGGAGAGCAATCAGCCCCAGCATTTT. Encoded protein: CASSSGESNQPQHF.